These 5 T cell receptor beta chains originate from one sample sequenced in a study of blood T cell repertoires in COVID-19. The repertoire was sequenced with immunoSEQ multiplex PCR; TCRdb's copy has only in-frame clones and lacks some. The sample shows 200,000 to 250,000 clones, 80% to 85% of them seen only once. Sequences were obtained from peripheral blood. The receptors were sampled from a woman in her seventies with COVID-19, enrolled during active disease.

The chain couples TRBV9 to TRBJ1-2; weak D call: TRBD1 (5 bases). Germline CDR1 and CDR2: SGDLS and YYNGEE. This CDR3 is 15 amino acids long. V was pared by 6 bases and J by 0 bases, with 15 bases between. CDR3 sequence reads: CASTNRGGTNYGYTF. The CDR3 DNA follows: TGTGCCAGCACCAACCGGGGGGGTACTAACTATGGCTACACCTTC.

This sequence joins TRBV3-1 (or the pseudogene TRBV3-2) and TRBJ2-3; 11 bases are shared with TRBD2. The CDR3 is 16 residues long. With V trimmed by 0 bases and J by 4 bases, 3 bases remained unmatched. The germline V gene encodes CDR1 LGHDT and CDR2 YNNKEL (reference sequence). CDR3 sequence (DNA): TGTGCCAGCAGCCAAGACCTAGCGGGAGGTGCAGATACGCAGTATTTT. Protein: CASSQDLAGGADTQYF.

This clone was observed a single time. This sequence joins TRBV5-1 and TRBJ1-1; D not certain. This CDR3 comprises 13 residues. Germline V CDR1 and CDR2: SGHRS, YFSETQ. V was pared by 5 bases and J by 3 bases, with 11 bases between. CDR3 nucleotide sequence: TGCGCCAGCAGAGGGTACGGGGACACTGAAGCTTTCTTT. It codes for CASRGYGDTEAFF. Full variable domain (remainder filled in from reference TRBV5-1 and TRBJ1-1): KAGVTQTPRYLIKTRGQQVTLSCSPISGHRSVSWYQQTPGQGLQFLFEYFSETQRNKGNFPGRFSGRQFSNSRSEMNVSTLELGDSALYLCASRGYGDTEAFFGQGTRLTVV.

The rearrangement uses TRBV28 and TRBJ1-1, with 7 bases that match TRBD1. This CDR3 is 13 amino acids long. Germline V gene data show CDR1 as MDHEN and CDR2 as SYDVKM. The V gene end was trimmed by 6 bases and the J gene end by 10 bases; junction bases not matched to a gene: 11. CDR3 DNA: TGTGCCAGCAGCCGAACAGGGGATGGAGTAGCTTTCTTT. Its protein is CASSRTGDGVAFF.

The CDR3 nucleotides are TGTGCCAGCAGTGAAACAGGGCAAAGGCCCCAGCATTTT. Its translation is CASSETGQRPQHF. V gene TRBV6-1 combines with J gene TRBJ1-5; possibly TRBD1 for D (6 bases). CDR1 and CDR2 (germline): MNHNS, SASEGT. This CDR3 contains 13 residues. Trimming left V 2 bases short and J 9 bases short, with 11 bases between.